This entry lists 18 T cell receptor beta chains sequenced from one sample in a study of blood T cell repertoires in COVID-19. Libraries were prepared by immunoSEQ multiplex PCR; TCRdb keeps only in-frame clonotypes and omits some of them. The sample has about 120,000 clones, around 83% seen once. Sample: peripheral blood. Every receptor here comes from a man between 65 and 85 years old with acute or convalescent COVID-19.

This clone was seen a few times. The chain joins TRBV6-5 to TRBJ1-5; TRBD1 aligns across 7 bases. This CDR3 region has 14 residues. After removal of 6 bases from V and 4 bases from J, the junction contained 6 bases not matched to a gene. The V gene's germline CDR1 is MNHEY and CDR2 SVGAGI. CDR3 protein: CASRPGQLNQPQHF. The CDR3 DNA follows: TGTGCCAGCAGGCCGGGACAGTTGAATCAGCCCCAGCATTTT.

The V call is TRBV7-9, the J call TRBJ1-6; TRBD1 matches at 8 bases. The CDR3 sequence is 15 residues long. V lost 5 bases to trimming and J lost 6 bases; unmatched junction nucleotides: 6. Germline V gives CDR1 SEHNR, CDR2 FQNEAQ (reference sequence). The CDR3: CASSVIQGGNSPLHF. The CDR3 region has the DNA TGTGCCAGCAGCGTAATACAGGGGGGTAATTCACCCCTCCACTTT.

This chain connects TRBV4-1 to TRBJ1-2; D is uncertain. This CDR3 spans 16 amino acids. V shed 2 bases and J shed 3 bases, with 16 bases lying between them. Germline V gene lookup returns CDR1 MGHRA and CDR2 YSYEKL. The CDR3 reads CASSQTIWEFYYGYTF. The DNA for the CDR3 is TGCGCCAGCAGCCAAACGATCTGGGAGTTTTACTATGGCTACACCTTC.

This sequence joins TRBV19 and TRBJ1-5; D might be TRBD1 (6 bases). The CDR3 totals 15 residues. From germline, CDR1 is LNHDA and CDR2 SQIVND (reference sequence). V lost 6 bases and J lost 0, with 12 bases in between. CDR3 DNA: TGTGCCAGTAGCCCAAGGGGGAGTAGCAATCAGCCCCAGCATTTT. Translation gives CASSPRGSSNQPQHF.

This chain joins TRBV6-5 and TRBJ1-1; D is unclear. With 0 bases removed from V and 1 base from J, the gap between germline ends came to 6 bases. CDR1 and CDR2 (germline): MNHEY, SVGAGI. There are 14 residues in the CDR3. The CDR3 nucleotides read TGTGCCAGCAGTTACTCTTACGGGAACACTGAAGCTTTCTTT. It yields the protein CASSYSYGNTEAFF.

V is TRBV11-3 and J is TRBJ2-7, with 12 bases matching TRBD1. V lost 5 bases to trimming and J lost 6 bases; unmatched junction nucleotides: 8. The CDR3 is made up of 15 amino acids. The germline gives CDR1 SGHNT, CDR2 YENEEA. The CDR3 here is CASSSRDRGHPEQYF. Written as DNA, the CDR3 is TGTGCCAGCAGCAGCCGGGACAGGGGGCATCCCGAGCAGTACTTC.

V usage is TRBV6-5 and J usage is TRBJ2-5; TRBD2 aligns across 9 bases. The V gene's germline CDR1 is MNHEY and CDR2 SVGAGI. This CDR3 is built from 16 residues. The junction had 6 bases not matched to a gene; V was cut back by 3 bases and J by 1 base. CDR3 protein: CASSYSRAGGQETQYF. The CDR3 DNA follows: TGTGCCAGCAGTTATTCGCGAGCGGGAGGCCAAGAGACCCAGTACTTC.

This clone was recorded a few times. CDR3 nucleotides: TGCAGCGTTGAAAGAGGGACAGGGGTTTATGGCTACACCTTC. Translation gives CSVERGTGVYGYTF. The chain combines TRBV29-1 with TRBJ1-2; the match to TRBD1 covers 10 bases. Germline trimming cut 2 bases from V and 5 bases from J; bases unmatched to any gene: 5. Germline V CDR1 and CDR2: SQVTM, ANQGSEA. This CDR3 region has 14 residues. Combining the CDR3 with reference TRBV29-1 and TRBJ1-2 gives the whole variable domain SAVISQKPSRDICQRGTSLTIQCQVDSQVTMMFWYRQQPGQSLTLIATANQGSEATYESGFVIDKFPISRPNLTFSTLTVSNMSPEDSSIYLCSVERGTGVYGYTFGSGTRLTVV.

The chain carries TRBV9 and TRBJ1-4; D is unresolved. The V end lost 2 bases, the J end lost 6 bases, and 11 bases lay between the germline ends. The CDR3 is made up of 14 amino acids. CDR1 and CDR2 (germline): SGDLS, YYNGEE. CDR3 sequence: CASSVRGRDEKLFF. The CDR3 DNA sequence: TGTGCCAGCAGCGTGAGAGGGAGGGATGAAAAACTGTTTTTT.

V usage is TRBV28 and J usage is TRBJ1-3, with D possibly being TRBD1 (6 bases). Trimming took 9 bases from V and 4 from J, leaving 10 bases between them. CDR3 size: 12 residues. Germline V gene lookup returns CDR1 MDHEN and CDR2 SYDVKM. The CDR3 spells CASTGSGNTIYF. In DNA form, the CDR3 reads TGTGCCAGTACAGGGTCCGGAAACACCATATATTTT. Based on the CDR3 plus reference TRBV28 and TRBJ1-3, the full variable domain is DVKVTQSSRYLVKRTGEKVFLECVQDMDHENMFWYRQDPGLGLRLIYFSYDVKMKEKGDIPEGYSVSREKKERFSLILESASTNQTSMYLCASTGSGNTIYFGEGSWLTVV.

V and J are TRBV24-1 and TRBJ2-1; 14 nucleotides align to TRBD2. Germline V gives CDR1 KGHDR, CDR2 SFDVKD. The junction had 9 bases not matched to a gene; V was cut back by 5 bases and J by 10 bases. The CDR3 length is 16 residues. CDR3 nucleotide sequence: TGTGCCACCAGTGGACCCGGGACTAGCGGGGGTGGGGAGCAGTTCTTC. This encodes CATSGPGTSGGGEQFF.

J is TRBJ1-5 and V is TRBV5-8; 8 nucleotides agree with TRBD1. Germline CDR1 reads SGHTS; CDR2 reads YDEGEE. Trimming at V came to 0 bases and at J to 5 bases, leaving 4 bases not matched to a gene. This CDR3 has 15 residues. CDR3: CASSLGQGRDQPQHF. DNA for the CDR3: TGTGCCAGCAGCTTGGGACAGGGGAGGGATCAGCCCCAGCATTTT.

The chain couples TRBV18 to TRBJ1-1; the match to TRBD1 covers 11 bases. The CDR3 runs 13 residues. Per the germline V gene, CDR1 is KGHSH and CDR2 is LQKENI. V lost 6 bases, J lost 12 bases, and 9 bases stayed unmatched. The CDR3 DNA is TGTGCCAGCTCCCAAGACGGACAGGGGGCACCTTTCTTT. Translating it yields CASSQDGQGAPFF.

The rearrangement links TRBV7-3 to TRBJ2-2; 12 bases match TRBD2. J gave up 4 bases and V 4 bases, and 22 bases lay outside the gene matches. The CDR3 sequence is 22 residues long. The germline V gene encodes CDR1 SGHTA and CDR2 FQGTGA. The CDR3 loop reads CASSSKGVTGTSGRWGTGELFF. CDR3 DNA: TGTGCCAGCAGCTCAAAAGGGGTAACCGGGACTAGCGGGCGTTGGGGCACCGGGGAGCTGTTTTTT.

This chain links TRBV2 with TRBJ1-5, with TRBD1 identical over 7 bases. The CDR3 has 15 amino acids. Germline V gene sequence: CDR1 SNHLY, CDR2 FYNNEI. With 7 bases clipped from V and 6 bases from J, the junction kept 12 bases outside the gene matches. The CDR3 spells CASKAQTGKTQPQHF. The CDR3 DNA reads TGTGCCAGCAAGGCTCAGACAGGGAAGACTCAGCCCCAGCATTTT.

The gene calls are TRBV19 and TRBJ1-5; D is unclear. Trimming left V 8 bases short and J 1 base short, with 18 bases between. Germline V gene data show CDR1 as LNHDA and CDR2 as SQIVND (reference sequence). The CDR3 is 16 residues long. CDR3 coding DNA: TGTGCCAGTTGCGTCTTCGGAGTCGCGAGCAATCAGCCCCAGCATTTT. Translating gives CASCVFGVASNQPQHF.

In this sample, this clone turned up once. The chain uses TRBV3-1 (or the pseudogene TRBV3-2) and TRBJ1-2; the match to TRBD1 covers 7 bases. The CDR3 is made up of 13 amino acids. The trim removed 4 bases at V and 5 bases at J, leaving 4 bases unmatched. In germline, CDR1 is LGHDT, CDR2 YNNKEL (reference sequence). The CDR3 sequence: CASSRGQNYGYTF. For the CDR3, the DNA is TGTGCCAGCAGCCGGGGACAGAATTATGGCTACACCTTC.

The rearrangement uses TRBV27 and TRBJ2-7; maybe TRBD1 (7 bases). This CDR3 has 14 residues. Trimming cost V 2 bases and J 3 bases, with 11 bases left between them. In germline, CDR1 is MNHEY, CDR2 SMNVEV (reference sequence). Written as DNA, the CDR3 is TGTGCCAGCAGTTTAGCGGGACAGAACTACGAGCAGTACTTC. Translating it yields CASSLAGQNYEQYF.